This T cell receptor (beta chain) is drawn from a study of CD8+CD57+ T cells in acquired aplastic anemia. Overall study: Isolated CD4+ and CD8+ cells, once sorted, yielded DNA averaging roughly 3 ug. Sequencing produced an average of roughly 11 million reads per healthy donor for CD4+ cells. Whole-study results and caveats: Shared by patients and controls, around 27 CD8+ CDR3s were abundant in patients. Patient and control CD8+ Simpson's diversity was not significantly different.

The table lists this clonotype with many counts. Its target is not known. Trimming left V 3 bases short and J 1 base short, with 5 bases between. The germline V gene encodes CDR1 SGDLS and CDR2 YYNGEE. This CDR3 is 13 amino acids long. TCR beta VDJ and CDR3 profiling used genomic DNA as template. TCRdb re-called the reads through MiXCR, storing one row per CDR3 protein. Of about 220,000 distinct CDR3 sequences in the sample, roughly 35% were seen once. This chain links TRBV9 with TRBJ1-5; the D is unclear. The TCR originated in a human donor in good health, serving as a control. The specimen was sorted CD4+, CD8+, or CD8+CD57+ T cells (not recorded which) from PBMCs. The CDR3 DNA follows: TGTGCCAGCAGCGGTGGAAGCAATCAGCCCCAGCATTTT. As protein: CASSGGSNQPQHF.